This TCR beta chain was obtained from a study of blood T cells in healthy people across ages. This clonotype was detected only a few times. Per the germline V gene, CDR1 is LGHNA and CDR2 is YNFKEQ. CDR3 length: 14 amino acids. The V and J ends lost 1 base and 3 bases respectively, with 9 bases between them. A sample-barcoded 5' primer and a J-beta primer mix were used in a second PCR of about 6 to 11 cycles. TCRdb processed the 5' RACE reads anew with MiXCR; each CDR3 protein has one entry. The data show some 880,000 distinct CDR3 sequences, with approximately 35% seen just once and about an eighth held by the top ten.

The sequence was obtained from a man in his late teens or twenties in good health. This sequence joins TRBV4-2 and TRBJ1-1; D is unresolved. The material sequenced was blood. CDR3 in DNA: TGTGCCAGCAGCCAAGTTGGACGGGACACTGAAGCTTTCTTT. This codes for CASSQVGRDTEAFF.